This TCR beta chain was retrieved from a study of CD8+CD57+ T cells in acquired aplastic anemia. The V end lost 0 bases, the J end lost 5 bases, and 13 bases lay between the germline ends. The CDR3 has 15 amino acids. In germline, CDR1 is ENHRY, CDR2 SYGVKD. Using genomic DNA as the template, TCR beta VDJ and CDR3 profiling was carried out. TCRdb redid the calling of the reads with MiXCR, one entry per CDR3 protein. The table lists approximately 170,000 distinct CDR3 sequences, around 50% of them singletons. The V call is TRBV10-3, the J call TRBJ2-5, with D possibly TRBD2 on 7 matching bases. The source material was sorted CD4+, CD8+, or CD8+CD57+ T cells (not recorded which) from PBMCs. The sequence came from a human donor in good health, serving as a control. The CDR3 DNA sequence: TGTGCCATCAGTGAGTCACCGAGGGGGGGGGAGACCCAGTACTTC. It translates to CAISESPRGGETQYF.